The clone carrying this T cell receptor (beta chain) was seen a few times. Its target is not known. The record originates from a study of CD8+ T cells in alopecia areata. On the study more broadly: The drug, tofacitinib, lasted 6 to 18 months, followed by 6 months off drug.

General study results and limits: The study found higher clonality in lesional than normal scalp, especially in alopecia totalis/universalis.

Extracted from the samples, RNA was reverse transcribed into cDNA to serve as the sequencing template. Profiled with immunoSEQ multiplex PCR; TCRdb holds only in-frame clones, not every one. Here the sample spans some 130,000 clones, less than 70% being singletons. The treatment: oral pan-JAK inhibitor, 5-10 mg twice daily. Collected material from alopecia areata patients comprised lesional scalp punch biopsies and peripheral blood. Germline V gene data show CDR1 as SGHDT and CDR2 as YYEEEE. V shed 2 bases and J shed 1 base, with 3 bases lying between them. The CDR3 sequence is 12 residues long. The material was CD8+ T cells sorted from blood, obtained at week 4, from a patient treated with tofacitinib. The clonotype originates from a human donor with alopecia areata. The chain has TRBV5-6 and TRBJ1-1, with D unclear. The CDR3 loop is CASSFGNTEAFF. The CDR3 DNA follows: TGTGCCAGCAGCTTCGGGAACACTGAAGCTTTCTTT.